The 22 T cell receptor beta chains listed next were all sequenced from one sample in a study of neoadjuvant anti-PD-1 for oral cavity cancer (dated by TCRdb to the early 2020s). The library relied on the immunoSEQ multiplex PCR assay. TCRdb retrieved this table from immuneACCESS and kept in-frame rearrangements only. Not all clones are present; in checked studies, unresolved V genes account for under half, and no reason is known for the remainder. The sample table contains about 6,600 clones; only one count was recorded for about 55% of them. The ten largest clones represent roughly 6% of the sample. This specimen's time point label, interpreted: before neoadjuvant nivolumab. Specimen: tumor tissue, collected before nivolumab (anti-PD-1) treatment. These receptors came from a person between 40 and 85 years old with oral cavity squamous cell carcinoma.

This CDR3 reads CASSPHTQRNEQFF. The CDR3 bases are TGTGCCAGCAGTCCCCACACCCAACGGAATGAGCAGTTCTTC. The chain uses TRBV27 and TRBJ2-1, with D hard to call. Trimming pared 5 bases from V and 7 bases from J, leaving 15 bases between. Per germline, CDR1 MNHEY and CDR2 SMNVEV (reference sequence). CDR3 length equals 14 residues.

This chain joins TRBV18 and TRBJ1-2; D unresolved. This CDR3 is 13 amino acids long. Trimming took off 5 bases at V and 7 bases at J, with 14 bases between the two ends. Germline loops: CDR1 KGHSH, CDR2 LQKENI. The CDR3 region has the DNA TGTGCCAGCTCAAAGTTCACGGAGGGTGGCTACACCTTC. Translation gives CASSKFTEGGYTF. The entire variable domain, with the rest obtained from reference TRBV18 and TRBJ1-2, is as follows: NAGVMQNPRHLVRRRGQEARLRCSPMKGHSHVYWYRQLPEEGLKFMVYLQKENIIDESGMPKERFSAEFPKEGPSILRIQQVVRGDSAAYFCASSKFTEGGYTFGSGTRLTVV.

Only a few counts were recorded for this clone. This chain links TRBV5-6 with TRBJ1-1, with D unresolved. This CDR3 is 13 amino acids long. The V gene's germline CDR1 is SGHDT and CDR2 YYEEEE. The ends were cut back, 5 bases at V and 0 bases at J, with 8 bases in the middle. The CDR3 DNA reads TGTGCCAGCAGAGCAGGTATGAACACTGAAGCTTTCTTT. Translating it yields CASRAGMNTEAFF.

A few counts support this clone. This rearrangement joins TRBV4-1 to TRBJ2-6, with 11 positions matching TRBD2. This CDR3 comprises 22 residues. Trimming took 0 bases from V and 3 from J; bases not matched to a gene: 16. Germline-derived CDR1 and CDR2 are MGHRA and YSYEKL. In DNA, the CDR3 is TGCGCCAGCAGCCAAGATGGGGGAGCCGGACTAGCGGGTTTCGGTGGGGCCAACGTCCTGACTTTC. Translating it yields CASSQDGGAGLAGFGGANVLTF.

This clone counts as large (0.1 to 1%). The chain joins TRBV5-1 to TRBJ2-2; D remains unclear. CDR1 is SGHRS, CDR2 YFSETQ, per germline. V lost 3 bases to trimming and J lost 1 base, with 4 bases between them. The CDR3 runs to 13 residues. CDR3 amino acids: CASSSKNTGELFF. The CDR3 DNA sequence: TGCGCCAGCAGCTCAAAGAACACCGGGGAGCTGTTTTTT.

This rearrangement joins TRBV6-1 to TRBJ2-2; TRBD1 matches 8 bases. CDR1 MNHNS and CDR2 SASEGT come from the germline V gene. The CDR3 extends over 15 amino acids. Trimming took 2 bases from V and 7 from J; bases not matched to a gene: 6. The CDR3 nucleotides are TGTGCCAGCAGTGAACGACAGGGGTTAAGCGGGGAGCTGTTTTTT. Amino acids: CASSERQGLSGELFF.

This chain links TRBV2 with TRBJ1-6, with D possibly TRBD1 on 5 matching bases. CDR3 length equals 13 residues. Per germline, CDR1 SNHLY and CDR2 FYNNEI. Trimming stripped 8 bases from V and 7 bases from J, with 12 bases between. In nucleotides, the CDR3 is TGTGCCAGCCTAGGACAATTGAATTCACCCCTCCACTTT. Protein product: CASLGQLNSPLHF.

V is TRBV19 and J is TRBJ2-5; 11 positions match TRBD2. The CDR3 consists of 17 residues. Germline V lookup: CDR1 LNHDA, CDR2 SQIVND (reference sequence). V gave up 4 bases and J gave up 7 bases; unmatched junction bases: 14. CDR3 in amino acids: CASSKGTTLAGGGTQYF. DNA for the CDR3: TGTGCCAGTAGTAAAGGAACGACCCTAGCGGGAGGTGGGACCCAGTACTTC.

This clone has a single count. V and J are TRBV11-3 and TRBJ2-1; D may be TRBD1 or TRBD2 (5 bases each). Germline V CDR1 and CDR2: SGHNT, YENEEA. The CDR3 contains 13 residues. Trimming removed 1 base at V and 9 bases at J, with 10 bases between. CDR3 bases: TGTGCCAGCAGCTTAGGAGCGAGGGGTGAGCAGTTCTTC. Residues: CASSLGARGEQFF. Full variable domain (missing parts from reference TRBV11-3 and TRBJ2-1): EAGVVQSPRYKIIEKKQPVAFWCNPISGHNTLYWYLQNLGQGPELLIRYENEEAVDDSQLPKDRFSAERLKGVDSTLKIQPAELGDSAVYLCASSLGARGEQFFGPGTRLTVL.

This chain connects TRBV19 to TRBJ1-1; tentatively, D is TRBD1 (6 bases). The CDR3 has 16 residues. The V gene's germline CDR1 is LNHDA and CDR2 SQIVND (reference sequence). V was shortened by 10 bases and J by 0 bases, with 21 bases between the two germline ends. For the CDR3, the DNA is TGTGCCACCCGATCCTATCCGGGACAACTGAACACTGAAGCTTTCTTT. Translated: CATRSYPGQLNTEAFF. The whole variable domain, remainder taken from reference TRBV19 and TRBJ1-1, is DGGITQSPKYLFRKEGQNVTLSCEQNLNHDAMYWYRQDPGQGLRLIYYSQIVNDFQKGDIAEGYSVSREKKESFPLTVTSAQKNPTAFYLCATRSYPGQLNTEAFFGQGTRLTVV.

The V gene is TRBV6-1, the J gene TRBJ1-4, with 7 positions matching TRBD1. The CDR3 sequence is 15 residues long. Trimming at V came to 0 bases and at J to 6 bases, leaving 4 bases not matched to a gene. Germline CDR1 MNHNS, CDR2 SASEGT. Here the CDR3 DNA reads TGTGCCAGCAGTGAAGCGACAGGGTGGCATGAAAAACTGTTTTTT. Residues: CASSEATGWHEKLFF.

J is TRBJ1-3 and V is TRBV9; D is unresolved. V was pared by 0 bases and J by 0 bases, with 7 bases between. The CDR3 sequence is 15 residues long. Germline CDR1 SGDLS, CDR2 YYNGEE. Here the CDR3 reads CASSVGRRSGNTIYF. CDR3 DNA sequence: TGTGCCAGCAGCGTAGGGCGGCGCTCTGGAAACACCATATATTTT.

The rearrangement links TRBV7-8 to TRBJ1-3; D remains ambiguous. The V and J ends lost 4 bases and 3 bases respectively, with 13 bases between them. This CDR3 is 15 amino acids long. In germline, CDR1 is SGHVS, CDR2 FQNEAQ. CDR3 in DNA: TGTGCCAGCAGCTCGGACGGGAACCGTGGAAACACCATATATTTT. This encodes CASSSDGNRGNTIYF. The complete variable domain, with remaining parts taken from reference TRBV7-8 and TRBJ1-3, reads GAGVSQSPRYKVAKRGQDVALRCDPISGHVSLFWYQQALGQGPEFLTYFQNEAQLDKSGLPSDRFFAERPEGSVSTLKIQRTQQEDSAVYLCASSSDGNRGNTIYFGEGSWLTVV.

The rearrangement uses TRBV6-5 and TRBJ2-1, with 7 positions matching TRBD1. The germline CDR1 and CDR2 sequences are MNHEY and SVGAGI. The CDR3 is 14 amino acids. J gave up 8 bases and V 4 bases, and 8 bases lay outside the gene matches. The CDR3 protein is CASSSDRAHYEQFF. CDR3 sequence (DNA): TGTGCCAGCAGTTCCGACAGGGCGCATTATGAGCAGTTCTTC.

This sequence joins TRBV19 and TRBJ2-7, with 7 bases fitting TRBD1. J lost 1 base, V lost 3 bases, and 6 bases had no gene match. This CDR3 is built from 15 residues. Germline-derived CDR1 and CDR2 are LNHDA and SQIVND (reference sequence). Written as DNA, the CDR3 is TGTGCCAGTAGTATTGCGGCAGGGGGTTCCTACGAGCAGTACTTC. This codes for CASSIAAGGSYEQYF. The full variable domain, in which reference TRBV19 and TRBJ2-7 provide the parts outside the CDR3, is DGGITQSPKYLFRKEGQNVTLSCEQNLNHDAMYWYRQDPGQGLRLIYYSQIVNDFQKGDIAEGYSVSREKKESFPLTVTSAQKNPTAFYLCASSIAAGGSYEQYFGPGTRLTVT.

CDR3 loop: CASSQSGGLNTEAFF. The CDR3 nucleotides read TGTGCCAGCTCCCAAAGTGGGGGATTGAACACTGAAGCTTTCTTT. The V call is TRBV18, the J call TRBJ1-1; possibly TRBD1 for D (5 bases). V lost 6 bases to trimming and J lost 0 bases, with 14 bases between them. This CDR3 is 15 amino acids long. CDR1 and CDR2 from the germline V gene are KGHSH and LQKENI.

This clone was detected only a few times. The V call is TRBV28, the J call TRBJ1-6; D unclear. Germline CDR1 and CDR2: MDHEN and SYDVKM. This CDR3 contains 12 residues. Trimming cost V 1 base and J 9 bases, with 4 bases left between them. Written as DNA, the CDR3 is TGTGCCAGCAGTTTATTTGGTTCACCCCTCCACTTT. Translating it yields CASSLFGSPLHF.

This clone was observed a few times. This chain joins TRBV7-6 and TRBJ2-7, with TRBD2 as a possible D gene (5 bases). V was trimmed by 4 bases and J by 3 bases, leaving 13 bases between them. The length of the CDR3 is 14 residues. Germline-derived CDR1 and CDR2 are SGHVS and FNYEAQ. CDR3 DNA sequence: TGTGCCAGCAGCTCCTTCGGGGTCGACTACGAGCAGTACTTC. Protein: CASSSFGVDYEQYF.

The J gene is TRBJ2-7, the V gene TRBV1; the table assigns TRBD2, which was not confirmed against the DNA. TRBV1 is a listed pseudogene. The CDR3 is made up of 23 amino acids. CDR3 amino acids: CTSSPLRSPKSEGRAGITYEQYF. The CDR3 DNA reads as TGCACCAGCAGCCCCCTTCGAAGCCCCAAGTCGGAGGGGAGGGCCGGGATAACCTACGAGCAGTACTTC.

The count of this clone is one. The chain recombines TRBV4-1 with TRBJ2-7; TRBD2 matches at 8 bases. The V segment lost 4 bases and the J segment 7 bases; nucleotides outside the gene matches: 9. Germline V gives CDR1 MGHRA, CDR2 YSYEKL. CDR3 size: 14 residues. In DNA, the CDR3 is TGCGCCAGCAGCCTTGCGGGGGGCGCGGGGGAGCAGTACTTC. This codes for CASSLAGGAGEQYF.

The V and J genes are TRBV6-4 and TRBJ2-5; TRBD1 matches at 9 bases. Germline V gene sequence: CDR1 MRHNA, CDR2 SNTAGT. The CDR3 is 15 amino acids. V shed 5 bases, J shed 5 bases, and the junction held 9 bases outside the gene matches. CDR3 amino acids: CASSPQGAIGETQYF. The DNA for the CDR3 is TGTGCCAGCAGTCCACAGGGGGCGATTGGGGAGACCCAGTACTTC.

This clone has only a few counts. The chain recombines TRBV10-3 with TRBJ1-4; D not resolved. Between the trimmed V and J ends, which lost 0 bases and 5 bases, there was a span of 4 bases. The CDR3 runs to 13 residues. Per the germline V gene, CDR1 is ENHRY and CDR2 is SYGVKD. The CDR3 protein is CAISESLNEKLFF. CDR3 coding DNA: TGTGCCATCAGTGAGTCCTTGAATGAAAAACTGTTTTTT.